Listed here are 14 T cell receptor beta chains from one sample, sequenced in a study of vaccination effects on CD4 cells after COVID-19. Which antigens these TCRs recognize remains unknown. Cells that had been cultured for less than eleven days were the source of isolated CD4+ T cells. The method was immunoSEQ multiplex PCR; TCRdb's version includes in-frame clones alone and lacks a portion of them. The sample records 70,000 to 75,000 clones, 70% to 80% being singletons. The sequencing used CD4+ T cells from PBMCs cultured without peptide, collected before COVID-19 vaccination. The source is a human donor who received a COVID-19 vaccine.

This sequence joins TRBV10-3 and TRBJ1-3; no clear D gene. CDR1 and CDR2 (germline): ENHRY, SYGVKD. V lost 2 bases to trimming and J lost 0 bases, with 5 bases between them. This CDR3 region has 14 residues. The CDR3 sequence is CAISEQYSGNTIYF. CDR3 in DNA: TGTGCCATCAGTGAGCAATACTCTGGAAACACCATATATTTT.

The gene calls are TRBV5-4 and TRBJ2-5; TRBD2 is a possible D gene (6 bases). Trimming shortened V by 4 bases and J by 2 bases, and 15 bases separated the two germline ends. The CDR3 totals 15 residues. Germline CDR1 is SGHNT and CDR2 is YYREEE (reference sequence). The CDR3 spells CASSSAGTPQETQYF. The CDR3 DNA reads as TGTGCCAGCAGCAGCGCCGGGACTCCTCAAGAGACCCAGTACTTC.

This clone was detected once. V is TRBV5-1 and J is TRBJ1-6, with 8 bases that match TRBD1. The germline V gene encodes CDR1 SGHRS and CDR2 YFSETQ. V lost 0 bases, J lost 9 bases, and 8 bases stayed unmatched. This CDR3 has 16 amino acids. This chain's CDR3 is CASSLVQGQGGSPLHF. CDR3 bases: TGCGCCAGCAGCTTGGTTCAAGGACAGGGCGGTTCACCCCTCCACTTT.

This rearrangement joins TRBV5-6 to TRBJ2-3; unclear D gene. The germline V gene has CDR1 SGHDT and CDR2 YYEEEE. V was clipped by 3 bases and J by 5 bases, with 19 bases between them. This CDR3 has 16 amino acids. CDR3 coding DNA: TGTGCCAGCAGCTCTAACCGGGCCTCCCAGGTAGATACGCAGTATTTT. Its translation: CASSSNRASQVDTQYF.

V gene TRBV6-5 combines with J gene TRBJ2-7, with D perhaps TRBD2 (7 bases). Germline V gene sequence: CDR1 MNHEY, CDR2 SVGAGI. The CDR3 has 12 residues. V lost 6 bases and J 6 bases, leaving 12 bases between the germline ends. CDR3 in amino acids: CASSLGGGEQYV. CDR3 in DNA: TGTGCCAGCAGCCTGGGAGGGGGCGAGCAGTACGTC.

The V and J genes are TRBV2 and TRBJ2-3; D gene uncertain. The CDR3 covers 12 residues. V lost 8 bases to trimming and J lost 0 bases, with 6 bases between them. Germline V CDR1 and CDR2: SNHLY, FYNNEI. The CDR3 region has the DNA TGTGCCAGCCGGAGAAGCACAGATACGCAGTATTTT. The encoded protein is CASRRSTDTQYF.

The chain has TRBV19 and TRBJ1-1; D is unclear. The CDR3 runs 14 residues. The germline V and J ends were trimmed by 6 bases and 0 bases, with 11 bases remaining between them. Germline CDR1 and CDR2: LNHDA and SQIVND (reference sequence). CDR3 sequence: CASSRGFLNTEAFF. In nucleotides, the CDR3 is TGTGCCAGTAGCCGCGGGTTCCTGAACACTGAAGCTTTCTTT.

The J gene is TRBJ1-2, the V gene TRBV28; unclear D gene. V lost 6 bases and J lost 8, with 16 bases in between. There are 13 residues in the CDR3. CDR1 and CDR2 (germline): MDHEN, SYDVKM. Written as DNA, the CDR3 is TGTGCCAGCAGCGAAGGGATTTTACAGGGCTACACCTTC. It yields the protein CASSEGILQGYTF.

V is TRBV5-6 and J is TRBJ1-3; D gene unclear. Per germline, CDR1 SGHDT and CDR2 YYEEEE. The CDR3 is 15 residues long. V was trimmed by 4 bases and J by 3 bases, leaving 14 bases between them. Here the CDR3 reads CASSHKRNLGNTIYF. The CDR3 coding sequence is TGTGCCAGCAGCCACAAGCGTAACCTTGGAAACACCATATATTTT.

V usage is TRBV4-1 and J usage is TRBJ1-6, with a possible D match to TRBD1 (6 bases). V shed 1 base and J shed 7 bases, with 20 bases lying between them. The CDR3 runs to 18 residues. Germline V gene data show CDR1 as MGHRA and CDR2 as YSYEKL. CDR3: CASSQGAPGEQENSPLHF. DNA for the CDR3: TGCGCCAGCAGCCAAGGGGCGCCAGGGGAACAAGAAAATTCACCCCTCCACTTT.

This chain uses TRBV30 with TRBJ2-6, with a tentative D call TRBD2 (5 bases). The V and J ends lost 4 bases and 3 bases respectively, with 7 bases between them. The CDR3 has 13 residues. Germline V gene sequence: CDR1 GTSNPN, CDR2 SVGIG (reference sequence). The DNA for the CDR3 is TGTGCCTGGACGGGGAGTGGGGCCAACGTCCTGACTTTC. This encodes CAWTGSGANVLTF.

The V call is TRBV5-5, the J call TRBJ2-5, with D maybe TRBD1 (6 bases). Germline V gene lookup returns CDR1 SGHKS and CDR2 YYEKEE (reference sequence). Trimming pared 3 bases from V and 5 bases from J, leaving 14 bases between. CDR3 length: 14 amino acids. The CDR3 region has the DNA TGTGCCAGCAGCTCTACAGGGTTCGGCGAGACCCAGTACTTC. Its protein product is CASSSTGFGETQYF.

This clone was found once. This chain uses TRBV7-7 with TRBJ2-2; the match to TRBD1 covers 9 bases. CDR1 and CDR2 (germline): SSHAT, FNYEAQ (reference sequence). The junction had 6 bases not matched to a gene; V was cut back by 5 bases and J by 2 bases. The CDR3 consists of 16 residues. CDR3 sequence: CASSPRQGGNTGELFF. For the CDR3, the DNA is TGTGCCAGCAGCCCCCGACAGGGGGGAAACACCGGGGAGCTGTTTTTT.

The chain has TRBV29-1 and TRBJ1-1; no firm D call. The germline gives CDR1 SQVTM, CDR2 ANQGSEA. V lost 4 bases, J lost 4 bases, and 13 bases lay in between. The CDR3 loop spans 13 amino acids. The CDR3, as DNA: TGCAGCGTTGTGGGTCCCGATGGCACTGAAGCTTTCTTT. Its translation: CSVVGPDGTEAFF.